These 23 T cell receptor beta chains were all obtained from the same sample, sequenced in a study of breast tumors, draining lymph nodes, adjacent tissues. TCRdb used MiXCR to reprocess the multiplex PCR reads, holding one entry per CDR3 protein. The data hold 24,000 or so distinct CDR3 sequences, with approximately 20% observed a single time. The sequencing input was breast tumor tissue. These receptors all come from a female donor with breast cancer. Some clones in this sample may be carry-over from other donors' samples.

This clonotype was recorded many times. V usage is TRBV5-1 and J usage is TRBJ2-7; 10 bases align to TRBD1. With 4 bases clipped from V and 1 base from J, the junction kept 8 bases outside the gene matches. Per germline, CDR1 SGHRS and CDR2 YFSETQ. The CDR3 sequence is 16 residues long. Here the CDR3 reads CASSPRGGQGSYEQYF. The CDR3 DNA reads TGCGCCAGCAGCCCCCGAGGGGGACAGGGGTCCTACGAGCAGTACTTC. Looking up the rest from reference TRBV5-1 and TRBJ2-7 gives the full variable domain: KAGVTQTPRYLIKTRGQQVTLSCSPISGHRSVSWYQQTPGQGLQFLFEYFSETQRNKGNFPGRFSGRQFSNSRSEMNVSTLELGDSALYLCASSPRGGQGSYEQYFGPGTRLTVT.

This clonotype was counted ten times or more. V and J are TRBV5-6 and TRBJ2-5, with no clear D. Germline V gives CDR1 SGHDT, CDR2 YYEEEE. Trimming took off 4 bases at V and 2 bases at J, with 15 bases between the two ends. This CDR3 has 15 residues. CDR3 region: CASSQAVGPQETQYF. The CDR3 DNA follows: TGTGCCAGCAGCCAGGCGGTTGGGCCTCAAGAGACCCAGTACTTC.

This clonotype turned up a few times. The chain recombines TRBV3-1 with TRBJ2-5; maybe TRBD2 (6 bases). There are 20 residues in the CDR3. Germline loops: CDR1 LGHDT, CDR2 YNNKEL (reference sequence). V shed 0 bases and J shed 3 bases, with 26 bases lying between them. DNA for the CDR3: TGTGCCAGCAGCCAAGATATCCAGCCCGGGAGCACCCCGAATGAAGAGACCCAGTACTTC. Its protein product is CASSQDIQPGSTPNEETQYF.

This chain connects TRBV12-3 or TRBV12-4 to TRBJ2-5, with D hard to call. The CDR3 has 12 residues. V was cut by 2 bases and J by 5 bases, with 6 bases left in between. The CDR3 DNA follows: TGTGCCAGCAGTTTACCACGGGAGACCCAGTACTTC. Protein: CASSLPRETQYF.

The gene calls are TRBV6-6 and TRBJ1-6, with D perhaps matching TRBD1 (6 bases). The CDR3 contains 13 residues. In germline, CDR1 is MNHNY, CDR2 SVGAGI (reference sequence). With 5 bases removed from V and 9 bases from J, the gap between germline ends came to 11 bases. CDR3 DNA: TGTGCCAGCAGTACAGGGTACGGTTCACCCCTCCACTTT. It codes for CASSTGYGSPLHF.

The sample holds many counts of this clonotype. This rearrangement joins TRBV28 to TRBJ2-2, with D unclear. The CDR3 loop spans 15 amino acids. Germline assignment: CDR1 MDHEN and CDR2 SYDVKM. The ends were cut back, 6 bases at V and 0 bases at J, with 11 bases in the middle. This chain's CDR3 is CASRLRRTNTGELFF. In nucleotides, the CDR3 is TGTGCCAGCAGGCTTAGACGGACGAACACCGGGGAGCTGTTTTTT.

This clonotype was recorded many times. The genes are TRBV12-3 or TRBV12-4 and TRBJ2-5; 7 nucleotides line up with TRBD1. The CDR3 runs to 14 residues. Trimming at V came to 6 bases and at J to 2 bases, leaving 6 bases not matched to a gene. The CDR3 sequence: CASSPGTVQETQYF. CDR3 DNA sequence: TGTGCCAGCAGCCCCGGGACAGTACAAGAGACCCAGTACTTC.

This clonotype showed up many times. The gene calls are TRBV4-1 and TRBJ1-5, with 7 nucleotides matching TRBD1. This CDR3 has 16 amino acids. Germline V gives CDR1 MGHRA, CDR2 YSYEKL. The V segment lost 0 bases and the J segment 2 bases; nucleotides outside the gene matches: 4. The CDR3 DNA follows: TGCGCCAGCAGCCAAGAATTGACAGGGCGCAATCAGCCCCAGCATTTT. As protein: CASSQELTGRNQPQHF.

This clonotype was observed many times. The rearrangement links TRBV27 to TRBJ2-7; D possibly uses TRBD1 or TRBD2 (6 bases each). The CDR3 totals 16 residues. Germline CDR1 MNHEY, CDR2 SMNVEV (reference sequence). Trimming removed 2 bases from V and 0 bases from J, with 14 bases in between. The CDR3: CASSLSRGLSSYEQYF. The CDR3 bases are TGTGCCAGCAGTTTAAGCCGGGGGCTTAGCTCCTACGAGCAGTACTTC.

This clonotype was seen many times. This chain connects TRBV6-1 to TRBJ2-7; no definite D call. CDR1 and CDR2 (germline): MNHNS, SASEGT. V lost 0 bases, J lost 0 bases, and 9 bases lay in between. This CDR3 has 15 amino acids. The CDR3 loop is CASSEATDISYEQYF. The CDR3 nucleotides read TGTGCCAGCAGTGAAGCCACAGACATCTCCTACGAGCAGTACTTC.

This clonotype counts as medium-sized (0.01 to 0.1%). The chain uses TRBV5-6 and TRBJ2-7; 9 bases are a match to TRBD2. After removal of 0 bases from V and 3 bases from J, the junction contained 4 bases not matched to a gene. This CDR3 region has 15 residues. Germline CDR1 and CDR2: SGHDT and YYEEEE. CDR3 loop: CASSLGFSGSYEQYF. CDR3 in DNA: TGTGCCAGCAGCTTGGGGTTTAGCGGGAGCTACGAGCAGTACTTC.

This clonotype was detected many times. The gene calls are TRBV6-5 and TRBJ2-3; the match to TRBD2 covers 13 bases. J lost 4 bases, V lost 2 bases, and 6 bases had no gene match. Germline lookup yields CDR1 MNHEY and CDR2 SVGAGI. This CDR3 contains 17 residues. The CDR3 DNA sequence: TGTGCCAGCAGTTACACCGGACTAGCGGGAGTTCCAGATACGCAGTATTTT. Translating gives CASSYTGLAGVPDTQYF.

A word on this clonotype: In this CDR3 the conserved last residue, phenylalanine or tryptophan, is missing, so a read error is likely. The DNA is left out, because the CDR3 cannot be placed on it with certainty; the CDR3 is given as TCRdb lists it. The rearrangement links TRBV2 to TRBJ2-3; the D segment call TRBD2 is taken from the table without a DNA check. With termini counted, the CDR3 has 15 amino acids. CDR1 SNHLY and CDR2 FYNNEI come from the germline V gene. The CDR3 reads CASIWNSGTSDTQYY.

The chain joins TRBV3-1 to TRBJ2-7; a possible D gene is TRBD1 (5 bases). There are 15 residues in the CDR3. The germline V gene encodes CDR1 LGHDT and CDR2 YNNKEL (reference sequence). Trimming stripped 5 bases from V and 4 bases from J, with 18 bases between. CDR3 DNA sequence: TGTGCCAGCAGCACAAGGACATCTTTATCTTACGAGCAGTACTTC. It is translated as CASSTRTSLSYEQYF.

This clonotype came up a few times. The chain recombines TRBV28 with TRBJ2-6; unclear D gene. Germline V gene data show CDR1 as MDHEN and CDR2 as SYDVKM. The V end lost 7 bases, the J end lost 5 bases, and 12 bases lay between the germline ends. This CDR3 is built from 14 residues. The CDR3 nucleotides read TGTGCCAGCACCGGAACCGGCTGGGCCAACGTCCTGACTTTC. Amino acid sequence: CASTGTGWANVLTF.

The chain uses TRBV4-1 and TRBJ1-1, with D perhaps matching TRBD1 (5 bases). V lost 2 bases and J lost 1, with 11 bases in between. CDR1 is MGHRA, CDR2 YSYEKL, per germline. This CDR3 has 15 amino acids. The CDR3 protein is CASSQRDLGNTEAFF. In nucleotides, the CDR3 is TGCGCCAGCAGCCAACGGGACCTCGGGAACACTGAAGCTTTCTTT.

Many counts were recorded for this clonotype. This chain joins TRBV14 and TRBJ1-2, with TRBD1 identical over 8 bases. V dropped 4 bases and J dropped 14; count of bases not matched to a gene: 12. CDR1 is SGHDN, CDR2 FVKESK, per germline. The CDR3 has 13 amino acids. CDR3 sequence (DNA): TGTGCCAGCAGCCGATACGTGGGGACAGGCGGAACCTTC. It is translated as CASSRYVGTGGTF.

This clonotype was detected ten times or more. This chain joins TRBV7-8 and TRBJ2-1; 11 bases agree with TRBD2. Per germline, CDR1 SGHVS and CDR2 FQNEAQ. The CDR3 has 15 amino acids. V lost 5 bases and J lost 9; bases outside the gene matches: 9. CDR3 sequence reads: CASSQGLAVGGEQFF. The CDR3 nucleotides are TGTGCCAGCAGCCAGGGACTAGCGGTTGGGGGTGAGCAGTTCTTC.

In the case of this clonotype: A read error may be the cause here, since a much bigger clone is one base away. J is TRBJ2-1 and V is TRBV5-4, with D hard to call. Germline V gene data show CDR1 as SGHNT and CDR2 as YYREEE (reference sequence). Trimming left V 3 bases short and J 9 bases short, with 7 bases between. The CDR3 has 11 amino acids. The CDR3: CASSSRGEQFF. In nucleotides, the CDR3 is TGTGCCAGCAGCTCGCGCGGTGAGCAGTTCTTC.

This clonotype showed up many times. V and J are TRBV30 and TRBJ1-2; tentative D call: TRBD1 (5 bases). Germline assignment: CDR1 GTSNPN and CDR2 SVGIG (reference sequence). Trimming took off 2 bases at V and 7 bases at J, with 17 bases between the two ends. There are 14 residues in the CDR3. The CDR3 loop reads CAWSPAGIIGGYTF. The CDR3 coding sequence is TGTGCCTGGAGTCCCGCAGGGATTATTGGTGGCTACACCTTC.

On this clonotype: Possible read error: a much larger clone is one base away. V usage is TRBV30 and J usage is TRBJ2-7; TRBD1 agrees at 10 bases. V gave up 5 bases and J gave up 8 bases; unmatched junction bases: 12. The CDR3 loop spans 14 amino acids. Germline lookup yields CDR1 GTSNPN and CDR2 SVGIG (reference sequence). The DNA for the CDR3 is TGTGCCTGGGAGCCGGGACAGGGGATGTACAAGCAGTACTTC. This codes for CAWEPGQGMYKQYF.

This rearrangement joins TRBV6-6 to TRBJ2-7; 10 positions match TRBD2. TRBJ2-1 explains the end of the DNA better; the J call may be wrong. Germline V gene lookup returns CDR1 MNHNY and CDR2 SVGAGI (reference sequence). This CDR3 spans 15 amino acids. CDR3 sequence reads: CASSSRGLALHKQFF. The CDR3, as DNA: TGTGCCAGCAGTTCCCGGGGACTAGCGCTGCACAAGCAGTTCTTC.

V usage is TRBV5-4 and J usage is TRBJ2-7, with D unclear. Germline V gives CDR1 SGHNT, CDR2 YYREEE (reference sequence). Trimming stripped 2 bases from V and 0 bases from J, with 6 bases between. CDR3 length: 13 amino acids. This chain's CDR3 is CASSFRNSYEQYF. CDR3 sequence (DNA): TGTGCCAGCAGCTTTCGTAACTCCTACGAGCAGTACTTC.